This T cell receptor (beta chain) is from a study of blood T cells in healthy people across ages. Study outcomes and limitations: No one knew whether donors had CMV, which possibly confounded expanded clonotype changes. TCR beta diversity per million T cells fell roughly linearly with age.

In germline, CDR1 is DFQATT, CDR2 SNEGSKA (reference sequence). The CDR3 has 8 residues. A second PCR of roughly 6 to 12 cycles used a sample-barcoded 5' primer and a J-beta primer mix. Tagging of each cDNA molecule was performed by a template-switch adaptor with 12 random nucleotides. TCRdb reprocessed the 5' RACE reads via MiXCR and lists one record per CDR3 protein. Of roughly 2 million distinct CDR3 sequences listed, 49% are singletons. With regard to this clonotype: Its antigen is undetermined.

Specimen: blood. V is TRBV20-1 and J is TRBJ2-3; D may be TRBD1 (5 bases). The source of this sequence is a woman in her thirties or forties in good health. CDR3 nucleotide sequence: TGCAGGGACAACCTTAGGTATTTT. Protein product: CRDNLRYF.